Presented here are 12 T cell receptor beta chains from one specimen sequenced in a study of PD-L1 blockade in urothelial cancer. Time point given: pretreatment peripheral blood. Clones were read by immunoSEQ multiplex PCR, and TCRdb kept only the in-frame ones, dropping some. The sample shows tens of thousands of clones, about 90% of them seen only once. Sequencing was performed on PBMCs, taken around atezolizumab (anti-PD-L1) treatment. The receptors were gathered from a man aged 55 to 70 with urothelial cancer.

This chain connects TRBV11-2 to TRBJ1-1; 8 bases map to TRBD1. Germline V CDR1 and CDR2: SGHAT, FQNNGV. There are 12 residues in the CDR3. V lost 5 bases and J lost 12; bases outside the gene matches: 8. CDR3 sequence (DNA): TGTGCCAGCAGCAACCGCAGGGGGCGAACTTTCTTT. It yields the protein CASSNRRGRTFF.

This chain connects TRBV19 to TRBJ2-6, with D possibly matching TRBD1 (5 bases). The CDR3 extends over 14 amino acids. Trimming stripped 11 bases from V and 0 bases from J, with 11 bases between. The germline CDR1 and CDR2 sequences are LNHDA and SQIVND (reference sequence). Here the CDR3 reads CAVGPFSGANVLTF. Written as DNA, the CDR3 is TGTGCCGTGGGGCCTTTCTCTGGGGCCAACGTCCTGACTTTC.

The rearrangement uses TRBV5-8 and TRBJ2-5, with D tentatively TRBD1 (6 bases). The germline CDR1 and CDR2 sequences are SGHTS and YDEGEE. The CDR3 has 14 amino acids. Trimming shortened V by 5 bases and J by 1 base, and 12 bases separated the two germline ends. This CDR3 reads CASRSTGFQETQYF. In nucleotides, the CDR3 is TGTGCCAGCAGATCTACAGGGTTCCAAGAGACCCAGTACTTC.

J is TRBJ1-3 and V is TRBV5-6; 9 bases line up with TRBD1. The V gene's germline CDR1 is SGHDT and CDR2 YYEEEE. V dropped 0 bases and J dropped 4; count of bases not matched to a gene: 2. The CDR3 is made up of 15 amino acids. The CDR3 here is CASSLDRGLGNTIYF. The CDR3 region has the DNA TGTGCCAGCAGCTTGGACAGGGGGCTAGGAAACACCATATATTTT. Supplemented by reference TRBV5-6 and TRBJ1-3, the full variable domain reads DAGVTQSPTHLIKTRGQQVTLRCSPKSGHDTVSWYQQALGQGPQFIFQYYEEEERQRGNFPDRFSGHQFPNYSSELNVNALLLGDSALYLCASSLDRGLGNTIYFGEGSWLTVV.

The J gene is TRBJ2-1, the V gene TRBV29-1; 7 bases are a match to TRBD2. The CDR3 runs to 15 residues. V trimming: 4 bases; J trimming: 8 bases; junction bases outside the gene matches: 14. Per the germline V gene, CDR1 is SQVTM and CDR2 is ANQGSEA. DNA for the CDR3: TGCAGCGTTGCGTTCCGCGGGAGTATATCCGATGAGCAGTTCTTC. Its protein is CSVAFRGSISDEQFF.

This chain connects TRBV5-5 to TRBJ2-5; TRBD2 aligns across 9 bases. J gave up 5 bases and V 4 bases, and 9 bases lay outside the gene matches. Germline CDR1 SGHKS, CDR2 YYEKEE (reference sequence). The CDR3 runs 15 residues. The CDR3 sequence: CASSLAGGATETQYF. The CDR3 DNA sequence: TGTGCCAGCAGCCTCGCGGGGGGGGCTACCGAGACCCAGTACTTC.

The chain recombines TRBV7-3 with TRBJ2-5; TRBD2 is a possible D gene (5 bases). The ends were cut back, 5 bases at V and 2 bases at J, with 9 bases in the middle. The CDR3 consists of 13 residues. Germline CDR1 reads SGHTA; CDR2 reads FQGTGA. CDR3 in DNA: TGTGCCAGCAGCCCGGGGTGGCAAGAGACCCAGTACTTC. It encodes CASSPGWQETQYF.

The chain recombines TRBV4-3 with TRBJ2-2; D gene uncertain. The length of the CDR3 is 13 residues. Trimming cost V 2 bases and J 6 bases, with 7 bases left between them. CDR1 and CDR2 (germline): LGHNA, YSLEER. The CDR3: CASSQLASGELFF. Here the CDR3 DNA reads TGCGCCAGCAGCCAATTAGCATCCGGGGAGCTGTTTTTT.

The J gene is TRBJ1-5, the V gene TRBV5-1, with D possibly being TRBD1 (6 bases). The CDR3 totals 13 residues. The germline CDR1 and CDR2 sequences are SGHRS and YFSETQ. Deletions cut 4 bases from V and 7 bases from J, with 12 bases between. The CDR3 DNA sequence: TGCGCCAGCAGCCCGGGGAGGGGGCAGCCCCAGCATTTT. It specifies CASSPGRGQPQHF.

This chain uses TRBV7-9 with TRBJ2-3, with 9 bases identical to TRBD2. CDR1 SEHNR and CDR2 FQNEAQ come from the germline V gene (reference sequence). The CDR3 runs 15 residues. The junction had 1 base not matched to a gene; V was cut back by 0 bases and J by 3 bases. The CDR3 region has the DNA TGTGCCAGCAGCTTAGCTAGCGGGAGAACAGATACGCAGTATTTT. Translating it yields CASSLASGRTDTQYF.

The chain employs TRBV5-8 and TRBJ2-7, with 11 positions matching TRBD1. Unmatched junction bases numbered 6, after V lost 4 bases and J lost 3 bases. Germline loops: CDR1 SGHTS, CDR2 YDEGEE. This CDR3 is 15 amino acids long. The CDR3 protein is CASSPRTGGNYEQYF. The DNA for the CDR3 is TGTGCCAGCAGCCCAAGGACAGGGGGCAACTACGAGCAGTACTTC.

The gene calls are TRBV19 and TRBJ1-2; 7 positions agree with TRBD1. The CDR3 sequence is 12 residues long. V gave up 6 bases and J gave up 8 bases; unmatched junction bases: 6. Germline V gene lookup returns CDR1 LNHDA and CDR2 SQIVND (reference sequence). CDR3: CASRLQGGGYTF. The CDR3, as DNA: TGTGCCAGTAGGCTCCAGGGGGGAGGCTACACCTTC.